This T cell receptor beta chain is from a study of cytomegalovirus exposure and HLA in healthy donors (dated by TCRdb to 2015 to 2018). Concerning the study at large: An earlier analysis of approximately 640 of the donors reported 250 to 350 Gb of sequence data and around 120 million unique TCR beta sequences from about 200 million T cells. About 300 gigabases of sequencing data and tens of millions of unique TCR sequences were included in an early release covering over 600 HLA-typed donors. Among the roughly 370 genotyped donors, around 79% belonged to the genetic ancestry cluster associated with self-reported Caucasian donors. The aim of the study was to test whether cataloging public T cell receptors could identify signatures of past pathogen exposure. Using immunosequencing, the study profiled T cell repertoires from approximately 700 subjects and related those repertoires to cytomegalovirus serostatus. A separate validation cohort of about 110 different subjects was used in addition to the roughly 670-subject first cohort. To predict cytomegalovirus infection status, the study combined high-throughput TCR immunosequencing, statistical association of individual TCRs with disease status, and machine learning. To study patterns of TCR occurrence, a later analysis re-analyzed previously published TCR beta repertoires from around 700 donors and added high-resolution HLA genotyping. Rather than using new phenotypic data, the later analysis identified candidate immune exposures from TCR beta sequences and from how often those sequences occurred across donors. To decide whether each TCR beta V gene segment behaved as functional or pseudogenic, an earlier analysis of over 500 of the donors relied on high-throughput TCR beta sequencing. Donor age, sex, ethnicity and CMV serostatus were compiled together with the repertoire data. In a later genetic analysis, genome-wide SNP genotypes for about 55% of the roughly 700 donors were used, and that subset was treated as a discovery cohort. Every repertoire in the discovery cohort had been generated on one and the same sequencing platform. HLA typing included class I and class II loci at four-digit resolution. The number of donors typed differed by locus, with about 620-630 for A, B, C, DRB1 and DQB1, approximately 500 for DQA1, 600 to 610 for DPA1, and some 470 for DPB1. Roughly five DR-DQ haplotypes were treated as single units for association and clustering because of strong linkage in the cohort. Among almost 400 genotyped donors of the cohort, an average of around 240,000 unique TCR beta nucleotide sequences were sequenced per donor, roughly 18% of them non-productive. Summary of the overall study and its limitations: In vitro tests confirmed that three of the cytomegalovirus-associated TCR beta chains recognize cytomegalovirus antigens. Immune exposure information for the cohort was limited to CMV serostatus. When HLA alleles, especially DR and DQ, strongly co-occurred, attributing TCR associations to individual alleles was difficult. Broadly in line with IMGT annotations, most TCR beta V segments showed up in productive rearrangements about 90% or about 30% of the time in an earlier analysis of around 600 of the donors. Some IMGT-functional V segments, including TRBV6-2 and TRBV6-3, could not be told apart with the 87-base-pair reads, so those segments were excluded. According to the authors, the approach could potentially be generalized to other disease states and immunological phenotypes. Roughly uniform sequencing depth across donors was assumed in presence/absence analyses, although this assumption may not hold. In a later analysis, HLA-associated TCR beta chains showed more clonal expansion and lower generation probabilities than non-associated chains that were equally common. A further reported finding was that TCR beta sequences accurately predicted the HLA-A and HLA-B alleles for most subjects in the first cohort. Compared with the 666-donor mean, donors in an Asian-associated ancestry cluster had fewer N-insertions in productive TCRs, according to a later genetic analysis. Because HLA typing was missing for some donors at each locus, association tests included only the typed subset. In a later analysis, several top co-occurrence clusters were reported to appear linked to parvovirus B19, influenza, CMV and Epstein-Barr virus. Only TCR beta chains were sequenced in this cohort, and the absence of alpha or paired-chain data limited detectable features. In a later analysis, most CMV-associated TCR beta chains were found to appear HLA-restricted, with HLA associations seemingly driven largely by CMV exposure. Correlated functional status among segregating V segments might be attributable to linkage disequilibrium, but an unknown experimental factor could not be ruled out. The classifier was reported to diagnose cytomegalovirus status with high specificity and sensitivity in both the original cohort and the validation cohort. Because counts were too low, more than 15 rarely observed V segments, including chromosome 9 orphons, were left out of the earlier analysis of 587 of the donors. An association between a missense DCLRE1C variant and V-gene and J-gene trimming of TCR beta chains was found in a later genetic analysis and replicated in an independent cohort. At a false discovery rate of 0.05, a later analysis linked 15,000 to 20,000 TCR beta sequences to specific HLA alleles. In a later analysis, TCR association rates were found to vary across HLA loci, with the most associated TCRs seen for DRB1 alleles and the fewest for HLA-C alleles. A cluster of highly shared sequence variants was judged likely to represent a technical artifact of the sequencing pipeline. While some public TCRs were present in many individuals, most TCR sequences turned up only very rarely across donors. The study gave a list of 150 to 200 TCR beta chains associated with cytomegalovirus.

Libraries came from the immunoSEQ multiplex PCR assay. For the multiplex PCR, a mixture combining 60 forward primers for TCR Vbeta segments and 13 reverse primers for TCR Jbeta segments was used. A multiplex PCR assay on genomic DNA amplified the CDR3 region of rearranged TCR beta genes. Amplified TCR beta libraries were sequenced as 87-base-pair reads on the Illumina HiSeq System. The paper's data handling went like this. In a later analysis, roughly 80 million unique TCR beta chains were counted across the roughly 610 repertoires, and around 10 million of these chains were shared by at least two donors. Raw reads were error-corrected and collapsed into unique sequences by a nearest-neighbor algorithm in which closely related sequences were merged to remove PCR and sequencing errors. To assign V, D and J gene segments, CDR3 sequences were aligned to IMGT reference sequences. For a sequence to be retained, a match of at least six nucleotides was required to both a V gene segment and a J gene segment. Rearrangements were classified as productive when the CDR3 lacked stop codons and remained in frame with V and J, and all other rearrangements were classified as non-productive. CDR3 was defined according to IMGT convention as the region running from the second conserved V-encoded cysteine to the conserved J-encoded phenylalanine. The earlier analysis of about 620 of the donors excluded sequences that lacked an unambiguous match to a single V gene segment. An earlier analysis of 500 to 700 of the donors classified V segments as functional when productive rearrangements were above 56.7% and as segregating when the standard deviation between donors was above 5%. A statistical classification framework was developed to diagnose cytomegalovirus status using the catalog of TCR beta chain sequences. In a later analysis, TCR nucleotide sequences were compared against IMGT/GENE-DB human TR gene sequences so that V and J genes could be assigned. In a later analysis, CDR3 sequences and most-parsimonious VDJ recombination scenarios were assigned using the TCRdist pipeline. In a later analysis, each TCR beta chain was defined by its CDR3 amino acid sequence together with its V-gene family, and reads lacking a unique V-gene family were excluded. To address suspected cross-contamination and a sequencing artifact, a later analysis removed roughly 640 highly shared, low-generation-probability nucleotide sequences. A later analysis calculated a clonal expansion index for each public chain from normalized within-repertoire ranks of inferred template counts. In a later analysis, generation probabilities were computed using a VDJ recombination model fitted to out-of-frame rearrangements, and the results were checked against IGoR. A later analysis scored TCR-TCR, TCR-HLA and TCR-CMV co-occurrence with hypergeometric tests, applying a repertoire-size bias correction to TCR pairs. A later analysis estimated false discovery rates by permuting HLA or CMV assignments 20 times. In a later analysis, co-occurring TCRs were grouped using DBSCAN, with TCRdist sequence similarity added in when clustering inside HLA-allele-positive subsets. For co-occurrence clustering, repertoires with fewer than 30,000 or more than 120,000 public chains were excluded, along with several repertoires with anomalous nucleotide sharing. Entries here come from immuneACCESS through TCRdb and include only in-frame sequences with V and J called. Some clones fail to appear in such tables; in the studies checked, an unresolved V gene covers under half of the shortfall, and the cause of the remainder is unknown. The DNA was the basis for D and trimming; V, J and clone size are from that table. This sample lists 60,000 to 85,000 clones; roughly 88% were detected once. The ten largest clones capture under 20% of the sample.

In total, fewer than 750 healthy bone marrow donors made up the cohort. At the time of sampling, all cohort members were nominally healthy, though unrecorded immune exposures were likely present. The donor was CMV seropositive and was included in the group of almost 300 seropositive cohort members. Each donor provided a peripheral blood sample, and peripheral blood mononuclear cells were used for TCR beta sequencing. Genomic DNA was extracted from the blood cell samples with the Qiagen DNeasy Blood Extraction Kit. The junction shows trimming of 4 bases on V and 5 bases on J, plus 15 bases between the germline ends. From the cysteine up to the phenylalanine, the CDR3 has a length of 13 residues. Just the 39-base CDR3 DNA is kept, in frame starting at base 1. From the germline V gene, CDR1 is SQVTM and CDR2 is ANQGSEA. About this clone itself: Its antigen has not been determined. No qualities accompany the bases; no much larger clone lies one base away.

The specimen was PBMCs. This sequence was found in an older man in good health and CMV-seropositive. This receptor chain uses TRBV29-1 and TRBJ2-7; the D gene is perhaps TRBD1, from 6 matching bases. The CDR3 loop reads CSVAGAPRDEQYF. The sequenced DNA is TGCAGCGTTGCAGGGGCCCCTCGGGACGAGCAGTACTTC.